A single sample is the source of the 12 T cell receptor beta chains below, sequenced in a study of T cells and copy number aberrations in small-cell lung cancer. Assay: immunoSEQ multiplex PCR; the TCRdb copy retains only in-frame clones and omits some. The table shows roughly 6,800 clones, with approximately 80% occurring only once. Material for sequencing was normal tissue next to the tumor. Source of these receptors: a woman in her fifties or sixties with small cell lung cancer.

This clone was counted once. The chain links TRBV5-1 to TRBJ2-5, with unresolved D. Germline CDR1 SGHRS, CDR2 YFSETQ. Deletions cut 5 bases from V and 7 bases from J, with 15 bases between. This CDR3 is 13 amino acids long. CDR3 residues: CASRPDGVVTQYF. In DNA form, the CDR3 reads TGCGCCAGCAGACCGGACGGTGTCGTGACCCAGTACTTC.

The genes are TRBV5-5 and TRBJ2-5, with 10 bases that match TRBD2. Germline values: CDR1 SGHKS, CDR2 YYEKEE (reference sequence). CDR3 length: 16 residues. V lost 0 bases, J lost 5 bases, and 7 bases stayed unmatched. The CDR3 protein is CASSLDLAGAGETQYF. CDR3 nucleotide sequence: TGTGCCAGCAGCTTGGACCTAGCGGGAGCGGGGGAGACCCAGTACTTC. The variable domain in full, completed from reference TRBV5-5 and TRBJ2-5, reads DAGVTQSPTHLIKTRGQQVTLRCSPISGHKSVSWYQQVLGQGPQFIFQYYEKEERGRGNFPDRFSARQFPNYSSELNVNALLLGDSALYLCASSLDLAGAGETQYFGPGTRLLVL.

V gene TRBV6-6 combines with J gene TRBJ2-2; D call uncertain. The CDR3 has 13 residues. Germline V gives CDR1 MNHNY, CDR2 SVGAGI (reference sequence). V shed 2 bases and J shed 7 bases, with 8 bases lying between them. The CDR3 region has the DNA TGTGCCAGCAGTTACGACACTATCGGGGAGCTGTTTTTT. Its translation is CASSYDTIGELFF.

The chain has TRBV28 and TRBJ1-2, with D possibly being TRBD1 (6 bases). Germline CDR1 is MDHEN and CDR2 is SYDVKM. Trimming pared 4 bases from V and 6 bases from J, leaving 15 bases between. The CDR3 is made up of 14 amino acids. CDR3 nucleotides: TGTGCCAGCAGTTCAGACCGGGGACACCATGGCTACACCTTC. As protein: CASSSDRGHHGYTF.

The J gene is TRBJ2-7, the V gene TRBV2; 13 nucleotides line up with TRBD2. The CDR3 consists of 15 residues. Germline loops: CDR1 SNHLY, CDR2 FYNNEI. The trim removed 6 bases at V and 9 bases at J, leaving 11 bases unmatched. CDR3 residues: CASRFGTSGTVGQYF. The CDR3 nucleotides read TGTGCCAGCAGGTTTGGGACTAGCGGGACCGTCGGGCAGTACTTC.

This chain uses TRBV13 with TRBJ1-3; D is unresolved. The CDR3 is 16 amino acids. Per the germline V gene, CDR1 is PRHDT and CDR2 is FYEKMQ (reference sequence). V was clipped by 0 bases and J by 4 bases, with 13 bases between them. As DNA, the CDR3 is TGTGCCAGCAGCTTAGGTCTTGAGGTGACGGGAAACACCATATATTTT. As protein: CASSLGLEVTGNTIYF.

This clone was found once. The rearrangement uses TRBV2 and TRBJ2-3; tentative D call: TRBD1 (5 bases). The germline CDR1 and CDR2 sequences are SNHLY and FYNNEI. This CDR3 comprises 14 residues. Trimming removed 6 bases at V and 3 bases at J, with 13 bases between. Written as DNA, the CDR3 is TGTGCCAGCAGGCGAACAGGTGGTACAGATACGCAGTATTTT. The encoded protein is CASRRTGGTDTQYF.

The gene calls are TRBV9 and TRBJ1-3; no clear D. The CDR3 totals 16 residues. CDR1 is SGDLS, CDR2 YYNGEE, per germline. V dropped 0 bases and J dropped 3 bases, with 13 bases sitting between them. CDR3 amino acids: CASSVAPDKGGNTIYF. The CDR3 bases are TGTGCCAGCAGCGTAGCCCCCGACAAGGGTGGAAACACCATATATTTT.

The rearrangement uses TRBV27 and TRBJ2-7, with 7 nucleotides matching TRBD2. This CDR3 comprises 16 residues. Germline CDR1 reads MNHEY; CDR2 reads SMNVEV (reference sequence). The junction had 16 bases not matched to a gene; V was cut back by 8 bases and J by 3 bases. The CDR3 DNA follows: TGTGCCAGCTTAAGGGCGGCCAGCGGGACCTTCTACGAGCAGTACTTC. As protein: CASLRAASGTFYEQYF.

This clone was found once. The rearrangement links TRBV5-4 to TRBJ2-1; the D is unclear. V was clipped by 4 bases and J by 0 bases, with 14 bases between them. The CDR3 has 16 residues. Per the germline V gene, CDR1 is SGHNT and CDR2 is YYREEE (reference sequence). The CDR3 protein is CASSPRSISSYNEQFF. The DNA of the CDR3 is TGTGCCAGCAGCCCGCGGAGTATAAGCTCCTACAATGAGCAGTTCTTC.

The rearrangement links TRBV6-6 to TRBJ1-5, with TRBD1 matching over 8 bases. Trimming took 6 bases from V and 6 from J; bases not matched to a gene: 7. Germline V lookup: CDR1 MNHNY, CDR2 SVGAGI (reference sequence). This CDR3 is 14 amino acids long. For the CDR3, the DNA is TGTGCCAGCAGCAAGACAGGGGAGGCTCAGCCCCAGCATTTT. Its protein is CASSKTGEAQPQHF.

The chain carries TRBV25-1 and TRBJ2-7, with D possibly being TRBD1 or TRBD2 (5 bases each). With 5 bases removed from V and 7 bases from J, the gap between germline ends came to 18 bases. This CDR3 has 14 residues. Germline CDR1 and CDR2: MGHDK and SYGVNS. Here the CDR3 DNA reads TGTGCCAGCAGTTGGGACGGTGAGGTGGGAGAGCAGTACTTC. This codes for CASSWDGEVGEQYF.